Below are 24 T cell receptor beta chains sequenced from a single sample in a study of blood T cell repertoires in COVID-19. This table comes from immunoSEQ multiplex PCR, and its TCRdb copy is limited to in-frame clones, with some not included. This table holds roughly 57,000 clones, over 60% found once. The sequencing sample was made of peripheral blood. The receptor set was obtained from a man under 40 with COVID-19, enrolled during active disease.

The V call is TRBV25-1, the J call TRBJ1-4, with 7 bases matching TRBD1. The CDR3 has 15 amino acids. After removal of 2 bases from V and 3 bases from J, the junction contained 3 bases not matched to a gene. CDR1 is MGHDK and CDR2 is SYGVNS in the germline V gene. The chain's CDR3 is CASSEDRAPNEKLFF. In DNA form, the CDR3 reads TGTGCCAGCAGTGAAGACAGGGCCCCTAATGAAAAACTGTTTTTT.

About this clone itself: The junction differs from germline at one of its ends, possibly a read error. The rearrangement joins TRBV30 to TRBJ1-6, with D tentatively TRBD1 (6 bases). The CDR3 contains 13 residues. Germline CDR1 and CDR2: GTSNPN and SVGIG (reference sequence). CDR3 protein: CACTGSETSTLHF. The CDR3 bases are TGTGCCTGCACAGGGAGCGAAACTTCAACCCTCCACTTT.

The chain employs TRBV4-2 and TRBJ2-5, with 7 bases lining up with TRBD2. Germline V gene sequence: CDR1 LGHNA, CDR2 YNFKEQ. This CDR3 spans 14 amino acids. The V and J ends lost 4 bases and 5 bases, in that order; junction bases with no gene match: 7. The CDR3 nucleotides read TGTGCCAGCAGCCCAAAGCGGGGTGTGGAGACCCAGTACTTC. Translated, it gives CASSPKRGVETQYF.

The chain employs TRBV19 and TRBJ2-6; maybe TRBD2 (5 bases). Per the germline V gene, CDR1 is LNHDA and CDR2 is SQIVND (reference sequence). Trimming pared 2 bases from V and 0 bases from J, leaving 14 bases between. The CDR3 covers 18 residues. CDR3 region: CASSITGNSYSGANVLTF. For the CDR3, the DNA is TGTGCCAGTAGTATAACGGGGAACTCCTACTCTGGGGCCAACGTCCTGACTTTC.

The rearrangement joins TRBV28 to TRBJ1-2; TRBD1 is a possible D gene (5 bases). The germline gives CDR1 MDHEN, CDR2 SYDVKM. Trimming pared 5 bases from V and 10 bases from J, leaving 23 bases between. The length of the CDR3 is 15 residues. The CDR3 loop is CASSRSLSPGGDYTF. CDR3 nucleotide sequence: TGTGCCAGCAGTCGTTCTTTATCCCCGGGGGGTGACTACACCTTC.

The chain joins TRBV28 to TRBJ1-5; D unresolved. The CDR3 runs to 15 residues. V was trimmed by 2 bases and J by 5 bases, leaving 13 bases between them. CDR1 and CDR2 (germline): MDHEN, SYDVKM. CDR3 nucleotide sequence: TGTGCCAGCAGTTTACGCCGGGAGCTCGATCAGCCCCAGCATTTT. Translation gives CASSLRRELDQPQHF.

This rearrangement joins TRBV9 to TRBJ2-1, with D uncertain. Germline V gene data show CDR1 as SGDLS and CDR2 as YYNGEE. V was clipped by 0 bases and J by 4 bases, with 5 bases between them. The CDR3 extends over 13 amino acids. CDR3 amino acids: CASSVATYNEQFF. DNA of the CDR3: TGTGCCAGCAGCGTAGCTACGTACAATGAGCAGTTCTTC.

CDR3 nucleotide sequence: TGTGCCAGCAGTGATTTTTGGACACGGAACTATGGCTACACCTTC. Residues: CASSDFWTRNYGYTF. This sequence joins TRBV6-1 and TRBJ1-2; tentative D call: TRBD1 (5 bases). CDR3 size: 15 residues. Per germline, CDR1 MNHNS and CDR2 SASEGT. Trimming removed 3 bases from V and 2 bases from J, with 13 bases in between.

The CDR3 DNA sequence: TGTGCCAGCTCAGCAACACGCGGCTACACCTTC. It specifies CASSATRGYTF. V and J are TRBV18 and TRBJ1-2; no reliable D call. Germline V gene lookup returns CDR1 KGHSH and CDR2 LQKENI. CDR3 length: 11 residues. V lost 5 bases, J lost 8 bases, and 9 bases lay in between.

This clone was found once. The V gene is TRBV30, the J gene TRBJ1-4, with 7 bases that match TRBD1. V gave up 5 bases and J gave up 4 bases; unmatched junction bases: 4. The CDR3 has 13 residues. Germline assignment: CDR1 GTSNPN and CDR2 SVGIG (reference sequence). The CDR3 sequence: CAWGGQNNEKLFF. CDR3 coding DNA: TGTGCCTGGGGGGGACAGAATAATGAAAAACTGTTTTTT.

The CDR3 loop reads CASSEQAGGPDTQYF. The CDR3 DNA is TGTGCCAGCAGTGAACAAGCGGGAGGGCCAGATACGCAGTATTTT. The rearrangement uses TRBV6-1 and TRBJ2-3; 10 bases map to TRBD2. The trim removed 2 bases at V and 4 bases at J, leaving 3 bases unmatched. From germline, CDR1 is MNHNS and CDR2 SASEGT. The CDR3 is made up of 15 amino acids.

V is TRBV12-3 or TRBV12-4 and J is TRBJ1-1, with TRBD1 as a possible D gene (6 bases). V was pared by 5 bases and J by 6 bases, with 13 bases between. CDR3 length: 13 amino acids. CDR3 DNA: TGTGCCAGCAGTCCAGGGGTTTTAGCTGAAGCTTTCTTT. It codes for CASSPGVLAEAFF.

The CDR3 loop reads CASSPPRDLGIYGYTF. DNA of the CDR3: TGTGCCAGCAGCCCCCCCCGGGACTTGGGGATCTATGGCTACACCTTC. The chain recombines TRBV7-9 with TRBJ1-2; D possibly corresponds to TRBD1 (5 bases). CDR1 is SEHNR and CDR2 is FQNEAQ in the germline V gene (reference sequence). The CDR3 extends over 16 amino acids. V was shortened by 5 bases and J by 4 bases, with 20 bases between the two germline ends.

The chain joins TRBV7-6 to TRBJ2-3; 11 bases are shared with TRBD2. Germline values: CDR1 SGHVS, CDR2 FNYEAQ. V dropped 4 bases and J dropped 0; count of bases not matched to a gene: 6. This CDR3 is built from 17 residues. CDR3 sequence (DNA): TGTGCCAGCAGCTCCCGGACTAGCGGGTCTAGCACAGATACGCAGTATTTT. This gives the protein CASSSRTSGSSTDTQYF.

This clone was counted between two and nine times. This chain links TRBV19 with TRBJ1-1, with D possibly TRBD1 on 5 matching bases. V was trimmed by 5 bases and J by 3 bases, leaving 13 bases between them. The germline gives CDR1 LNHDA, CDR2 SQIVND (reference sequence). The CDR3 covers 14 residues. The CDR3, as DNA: TGTGCCAGTAGTTGGCGGGGGACTTACACTGAAGCTTTCTTT. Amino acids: CASSWRGTYTEAFF.

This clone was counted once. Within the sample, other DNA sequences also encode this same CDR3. The CDR3 is CASSQAGYEQYF. For the CDR3, the DNA is TGTGCCAGCAGCCAAGCAGGCTACGAGCAGTACTTC. The genes are TRBV3-1 (or the pseudogene TRBV3-2) and TRBJ2-7, with unresolved D. This CDR3 is built from 12 residues. The germline V and J ends were trimmed by 1 base and 3 bases, with 4 bases remaining between them. CDR1 LGHDT and CDR2 YNNKEL come from the germline V gene (reference sequence).

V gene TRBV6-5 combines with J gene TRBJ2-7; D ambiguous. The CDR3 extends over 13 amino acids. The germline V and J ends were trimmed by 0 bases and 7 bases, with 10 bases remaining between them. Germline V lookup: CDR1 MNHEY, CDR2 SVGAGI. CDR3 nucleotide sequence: TGTGCCAGCAGTTACTCGATTTCGAGAGAGCAGTACTTC. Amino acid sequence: CASSYSISREQYF.

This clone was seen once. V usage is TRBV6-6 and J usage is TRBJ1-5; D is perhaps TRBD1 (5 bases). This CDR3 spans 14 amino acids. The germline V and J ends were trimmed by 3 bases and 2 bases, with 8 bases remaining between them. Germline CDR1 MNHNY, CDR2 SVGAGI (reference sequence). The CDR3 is CASSYRRGNQPQHF. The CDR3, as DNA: TGTGCCAGCAGTTATCGCAGGGGCAATCAGCCCCAGCATTTT.

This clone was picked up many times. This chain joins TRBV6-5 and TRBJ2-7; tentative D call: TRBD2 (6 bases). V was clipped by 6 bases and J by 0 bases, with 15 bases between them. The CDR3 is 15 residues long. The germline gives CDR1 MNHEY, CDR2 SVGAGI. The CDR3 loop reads CASRKGLRSSYEQYF. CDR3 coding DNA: TGTGCCAGCAGGAAGGGACTCCGAAGCTCCTACGAGCAGTACTTC.

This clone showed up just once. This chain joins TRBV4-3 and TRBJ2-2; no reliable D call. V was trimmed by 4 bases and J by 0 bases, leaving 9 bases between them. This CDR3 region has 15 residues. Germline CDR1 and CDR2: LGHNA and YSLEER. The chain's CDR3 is CASSLETSNTGELFF. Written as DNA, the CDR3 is TGCGCCAGCAGCCTCGAGACTTCGAACACCGGGGAGCTGTTTTTT.

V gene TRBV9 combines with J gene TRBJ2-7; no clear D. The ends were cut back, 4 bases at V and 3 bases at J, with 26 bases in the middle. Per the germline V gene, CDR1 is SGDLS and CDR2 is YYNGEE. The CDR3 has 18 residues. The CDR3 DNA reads TGTGCCAGCAGCACAGCCCGGCCGTGGGTTGGCCGCTTCTACGAGCAGTACTTC. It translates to CASSTARPWVGRFYEQYF.

The CDR3 loop reads CASSENRGPFYGYTF. Here the CDR3 DNA reads TGTGCCAGCAGTGAAAACAGGGGCCCATTCTATGGCTACACCTTC. The gene calls are TRBV2 and TRBJ1-2, with 7 bases aligning to TRBD1. The V gene end was trimmed by 2 bases and the J gene end by 4 bases; junction bases not matched to a gene: 7. CDR3 size: 15 residues. CDR1 is SNHLY, CDR2 FYNNEI, per germline.

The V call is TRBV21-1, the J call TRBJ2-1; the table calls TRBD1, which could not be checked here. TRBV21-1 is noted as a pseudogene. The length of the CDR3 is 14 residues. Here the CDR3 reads CASSKVDRANEQFF. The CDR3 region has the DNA TGTGCCAGCAGCAAAGTGGACAGGGCCAATGAGCAGTTCTTC.

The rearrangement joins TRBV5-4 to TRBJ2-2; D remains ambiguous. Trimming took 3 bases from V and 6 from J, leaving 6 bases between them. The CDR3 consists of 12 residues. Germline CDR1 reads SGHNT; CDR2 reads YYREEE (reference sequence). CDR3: CASSSQSGELFF. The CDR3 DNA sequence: TGTGCCAGCAGCTCCCAGTCCGGGGAGCTGTTTTTT.